This T cell receptor (beta chain) was observed in a study of shared clonotypes between healthy human individuals. The protocol was immunoSEQ multiplex PCR, while the TCRdb copy is restricted to in-frame clones and leaves out a portion. The table has millions of clones, around 93% seen once. The germline V gene encodes CDR1 MGHDK and CDR2 SYGVNS. The V end lost 0 bases, the J end lost 8 bases, and 25 bases lay between the germline ends. The CDR3 has 18 amino acids. As defined, naive CD8 cells were CD45RO-negative and positively selected for CCR7, with terminally differentiated effector memory CD45RA+ cells excluded. This clone was counted a single time.

The sequencing input was naive CD8+ T cells from PBMCs. This clonotype was sampled from a young man in good health. Some clones in this sample may be carry-over from other donors' samples. V gene TRBV25-1 combines with J gene TRBJ1-2, with a tentative D call TRBD1 (5 bases). As DNA, the CDR3 is TGTGCCAGCAGTGAATATACCCACGGGACTCCAAGGGCCGTCGGCTACACCTTC. Translating it yields CASSEYTHGTPRAVGYTF.